Following are 14 T cell receptor beta chains from one sample sequenced in a study of blood T cell repertoires in COVID-19. Some clones are missing from TCRdb's copy, which holds only in-frame ones; the method was immunoSEQ multiplex PCR. Of under 200,000 clones listed, more than 75% are singletons. The sequenced material came from peripheral blood. Source of these receptors: a man in his forties with active or convalescent COVID-19.

The chain is built from TRBV29-1 and TRBJ1-1, with TRBD1 matching 7 bases. Germline-derived CDR1 and CDR2 are SQVTM and ANQGSEA. The CDR3 length is 12 residues. The J segment lost 8 bases and the V segment lost 6 bases, leaving 9 bases of the junction unmatched. Written as DNA, the CDR3 is TGCAGCGTGGGACAGCCGGAAGGGGAAGCTTTCTTT. It codes for CSVGQPEGEAFF.

The CDR3 region has the DNA TGTGCCAGCAGGCTGGGCGCAACTGAAGCTTTCTTT. Amino acid sequence: CASRLGATEAFF. The chain recombines TRBV12-3 or TRBV12-4 with TRBJ1-1; D ambiguous. V was clipped by 6 bases and J by 5 bases, with 10 bases between them. The CDR3 extends over 12 amino acids.

The chain couples TRBV5-1 to TRBJ2-1; 8 nucleotides line up with TRBD2. The CDR3 length is 15 residues. Per germline, CDR1 SGHRS and CDR2 YFSETQ. V was clipped by 0 bases and J by 8 bases; unmatched bases: 7. The CDR3 loop is CASSLAGTRVDEQFF. The CDR3 nucleotides are TGCGCCAGCAGCTTGGCCGGGACTAGAGTTGATGAGCAGTTCTTC.

V gene TRBV27 combines with J gene TRBJ2-2; 8 bases line up with TRBD1. There are 17 residues in the CDR3. CDR1 is MNHEY, CDR2 SMNVEV, per germline (reference sequence). V lost 3 bases to trimming and J lost 6 bases; unmatched junction nucleotides: 12. The CDR3 sequence: CASSLIGQGGMAGELFF. CDR3 DNA sequence: TGTGCCAGCAGTTTGATAGGACAGGGCGGGATGGCCGGGGAGCTGTTTTTT.

The V and J genes are TRBV6-5 and TRBJ1-1; 9 positions match TRBD1. After removal of 0 bases from V and 4 bases from J, the junction contained 6 bases not matched to a gene. The CDR3 has 16 residues. Germline V CDR1 and CDR2: MNHEY, SVGAGI. The chain's CDR3 is CASSYSPGQGSTEAFF. CDR3 bases: TGTGCCAGCAGTTACTCTCCGGGACAGGGTTCCACTGAAGCTTTCTTT.

J is TRBJ2-3 and V is TRBV2; 13 bases are shared with TRBD2. Per the germline V gene, CDR1 is SNHLY and CDR2 is FYNNEI. CDR3 size: 17 residues. Trimming removed 1 base from V and 4 bases from J; junction bases left unmatched: 5. The CDR3 is CASSEGFGLAGADTQYF. For the CDR3, the DNA is TGTGCCAGCAGTGAAGGGTTCGGACTAGCGGGAGCAGATACGCAGTATTTT.

The rearrangement uses TRBV5-6 and TRBJ2-2; 8 nucleotides agree with TRBD1. J was trimmed by 0 bases and V by 4 bases; bases with no gene match: 11. CDR3 size: 18 residues. Per the germline V gene, CDR1 is SGHDT and CDR2 is YYEEEE. CDR3 sequence (DNA): TGTGCCAGCAGCCAACGACGGACAGGGCGTGCGAACACCGGGGAGCTGTTTTTT. Amino acid sequence: CASSQRRTGRANTGELFF. Variable domain in full (rest from reference TRBV5-6 and TRBJ2-2): DAGVTQSPTHLIKTRGQQVTLRCSPKSGHDTVSWYQQALGQGPQFIFQYYEEEERQRGNFPDRFSGHQFPNYSSELNVNALLLGDSALYLCASSQRRTGRANTGELFFGEGSRLTVL.

The chain couples TRBV5-5 to TRBJ1-1, with 8 bases fitting TRBD1. Trimming took 4 bases from V and 3 from J; bases not matched to a gene: 11. The CDR3 loop spans 16 amino acids. Germline V CDR1 and CDR2: SGHKS, YYEKEE (reference sequence). The DNA for the CDR3 is TGTGCCAGCAGCACGACAGGGGTGGATAGGGACACTGAAGCTTTCTTT. It codes for CASSTTGVDRDTEAFF. Full variable domain (rest looked up from reference TRBV5-5 and TRBJ1-1): DAGVTQSPTHLIKTRGQQVTLRCSPISGHKSVSWYQQVLGQGPQFIFQYYEKEERGRGNFPDRFSARQFPNYSSELNVNALLLGDSALYLCASSTTGVDRDTEAFFGQGTRLTVV.

The genes are TRBV27 and TRBJ2-7, with TRBD1 identical over 8 bases. The V and J ends lost 2 bases and 0 bases, in that order; junction bases with no gene match: 3. Germline V gene sequence: CDR1 MNHEY, CDR2 SMNVEV (reference sequence). This CDR3 spans 15 amino acids. The DNA for the CDR3 is TGTGCCAGCAGTTTACGACAGGGGAGCTCCTACGAGCAGTACTTC. Protein sequence: CASSLRQGSSYEQYF.

The chain employs TRBV21-1 and TRBJ1-4. TRBV21-1 is reported as a pseudogene. CDR3 length: 15 amino acids. The CDR3 coding sequence is TGTGCCAGCAGCATGGGGGGAGCAACTAATGAAAAACTGTTTTTT. Translated: CASSMGGATNEKLFF.

The chain links TRBV6-5 to TRBJ1-5; possible D gene TRBD1, 6 bases. CDR3 size: 15 residues. Germline-derived CDR1 and CDR2 are MNHEY and SVGAGI. Trimming shortened V by 7 bases and J by 6 bases, and 19 bases separated the two germline ends. CDR3 bases: TGTGCCAGCAAGCCAACACAGGGCTCCGGTCAGCCCCAGCATTTT. Encoded protein: CASKPTQGSGQPQHF.

The chain joins TRBV19 to TRBJ1-5; D is unresolved. In germline, CDR1 is LNHDA, CDR2 SQIVND (reference sequence). Trimming pared 6 bases from V and 6 bases from J, leaving 18 bases between. The CDR3 length is 15 residues. The CDR3 region is CASSQRAGYGQPQHF. The CDR3 region has the DNA TGTGCCAGTAGCCAAAGAGCGGGTTATGGTCAGCCCCAGCATTTT.

The chain recombines TRBV7-2 with TRBJ1-2; 12 nucleotides agree with TRBD1. Trimming took 5 bases from V and 5 from J; bases not matched to a gene: 3. The V gene's germline CDR1 is SGHTA and CDR2 FQGNSA. This CDR3 region has 14 residues. CDR3 residues: CASSQGQGAYGYTF. The CDR3 DNA reads as TGTGCCAGCAGCCAGGGACAGGGGGCTTATGGCTACACCTTC. The whole variable domain, remainder taken from reference TRBV7-2 and TRBJ1-2, is GAGVSQSPSNKVTEKGKDVELRCDPISGHTALYWYRQSLGQGLEFLIYFQGNSAPDKSGLPSDRFSAERTGGSVSTLTIQRTQQEDSAVYLCASSQGQGAYGYTFGSGTRLTVV.

The chain combines TRBV5-1 with TRBJ2-5; 7 bases are a match to TRBD2. CDR1 and CDR2 from the germline V gene are SGHRS and YFSETQ. Germline trimming cut 0 bases from V and 2 bases from J; bases unmatched to any gene: 4. The CDR3 contains 15 residues. The CDR3 reads CASSLASGVQETQYF. The CDR3 coding sequence is TGCGCCAGCAGCTTGGCCAGCGGGGTGCAAGAGACCCAGTACTTC.